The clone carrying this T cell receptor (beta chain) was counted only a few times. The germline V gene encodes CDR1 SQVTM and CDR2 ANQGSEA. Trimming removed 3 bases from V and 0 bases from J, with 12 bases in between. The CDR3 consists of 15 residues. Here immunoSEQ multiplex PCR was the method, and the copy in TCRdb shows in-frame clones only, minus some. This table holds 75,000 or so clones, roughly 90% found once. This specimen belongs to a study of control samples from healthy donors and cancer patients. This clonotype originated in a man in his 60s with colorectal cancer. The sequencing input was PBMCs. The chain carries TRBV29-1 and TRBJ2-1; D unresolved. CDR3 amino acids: CSVDGRSSSYNEQFF. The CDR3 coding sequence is TGCAGCGTTGACGGCCGATCGAGCTCCTACAATGAGCAGTTCTTC.